This T cell receptor (beta chain) stems from a study of cytomegalovirus exposure and HLA in healthy donors. A multiplex PCR was run with 60 Vbeta primers and 13 Jbeta primers. Sequencing was performed with immunoSEQ multiplex PCR; in TCRdb, only in-frame clones are kept and a portion is missing. The data show about 98,000 clones, about three quarters seen once. V was shortened by 7 bases and J by 2 bases, with 25 bases between the two germline ends. Germline CDR1 is SGHAT and CDR2 is FQNNGV. The length of the CDR3 is 18 residues. The chain has TRBV11-2 and TRBJ2-3; a possible D gene is TRBD1 (5 bases). This clonotype was sampled from a man aged 40-55 years in good health and CMV-seronegative. The sequencing input was PBMCs. CDR3 sequence (DNA): TGTGCCAGCACTCCTAAGTTGAGACCCCAGGGTTTCACAGATACGCAGTATTTT. Translation: CASTPKLRPQGFTDTQYF.